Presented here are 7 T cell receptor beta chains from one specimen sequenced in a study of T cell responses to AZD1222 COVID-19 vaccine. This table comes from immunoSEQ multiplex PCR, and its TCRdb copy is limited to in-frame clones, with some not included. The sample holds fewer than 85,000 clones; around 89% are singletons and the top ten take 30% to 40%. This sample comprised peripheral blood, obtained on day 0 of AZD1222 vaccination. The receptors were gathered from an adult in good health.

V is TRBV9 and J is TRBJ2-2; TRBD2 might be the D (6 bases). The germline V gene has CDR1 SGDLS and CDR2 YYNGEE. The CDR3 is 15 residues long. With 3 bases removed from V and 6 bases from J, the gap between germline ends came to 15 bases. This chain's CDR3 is CASSEAGRVAGELFF. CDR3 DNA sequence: TGTGCCAGCAGCGAGGCGGGGCGAGTTGCCGGGGAGCTGTTTTTT.

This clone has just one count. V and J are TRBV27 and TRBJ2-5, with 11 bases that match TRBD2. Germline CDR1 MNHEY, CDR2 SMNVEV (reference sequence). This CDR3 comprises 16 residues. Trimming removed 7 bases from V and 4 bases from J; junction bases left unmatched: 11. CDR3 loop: CASNPEGLAGVETQYF. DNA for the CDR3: TGTGCCAGCAACCCTGAAGGACTAGCGGGCGTAGAGACCCAGTACTTC.

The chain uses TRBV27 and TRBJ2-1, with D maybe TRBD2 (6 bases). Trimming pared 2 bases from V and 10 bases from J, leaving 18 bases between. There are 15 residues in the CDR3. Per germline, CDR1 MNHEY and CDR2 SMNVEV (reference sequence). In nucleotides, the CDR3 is TGTGCCAGCAGTTTACCCGGGAGTGGCATAGACGAGCAGTTCTTC. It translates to CASSLPGSGIDEQFF.

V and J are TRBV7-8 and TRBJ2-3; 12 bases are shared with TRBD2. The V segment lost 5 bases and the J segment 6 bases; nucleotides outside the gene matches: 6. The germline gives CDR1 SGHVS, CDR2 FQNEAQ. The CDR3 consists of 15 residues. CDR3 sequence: CASSVGLAGTDTQYF. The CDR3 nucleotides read TGTGCCAGCAGCGTCGGACTAGCGGGGACGGATACGCAGTATTTT.

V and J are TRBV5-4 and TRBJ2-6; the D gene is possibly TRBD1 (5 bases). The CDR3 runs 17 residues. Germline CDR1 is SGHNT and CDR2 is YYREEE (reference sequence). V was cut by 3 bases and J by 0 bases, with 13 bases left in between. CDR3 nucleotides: TGTGCCAGCAGCTCGCAGATTGGGGCCTCTGGGGCCAACGTCCTGACTTTC. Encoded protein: CASSSQIGASGANVLTF.

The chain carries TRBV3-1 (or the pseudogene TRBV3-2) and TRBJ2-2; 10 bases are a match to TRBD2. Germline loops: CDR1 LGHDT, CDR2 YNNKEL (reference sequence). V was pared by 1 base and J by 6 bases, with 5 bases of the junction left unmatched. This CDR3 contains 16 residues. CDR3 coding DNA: TGTGCCAGCAGCCAAGTACAGCGGGAGGGCCCCGGGGAGCTGTTTTTT. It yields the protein CASSQVQREGPGELFF.

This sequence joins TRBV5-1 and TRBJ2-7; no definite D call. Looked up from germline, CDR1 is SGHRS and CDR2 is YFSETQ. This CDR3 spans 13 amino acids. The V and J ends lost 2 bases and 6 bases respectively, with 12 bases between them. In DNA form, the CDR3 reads TGCGCCAGCAGCTTCGATATCGCCCGCGAGCAGTACTTC. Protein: CASSFDIAREQYF.